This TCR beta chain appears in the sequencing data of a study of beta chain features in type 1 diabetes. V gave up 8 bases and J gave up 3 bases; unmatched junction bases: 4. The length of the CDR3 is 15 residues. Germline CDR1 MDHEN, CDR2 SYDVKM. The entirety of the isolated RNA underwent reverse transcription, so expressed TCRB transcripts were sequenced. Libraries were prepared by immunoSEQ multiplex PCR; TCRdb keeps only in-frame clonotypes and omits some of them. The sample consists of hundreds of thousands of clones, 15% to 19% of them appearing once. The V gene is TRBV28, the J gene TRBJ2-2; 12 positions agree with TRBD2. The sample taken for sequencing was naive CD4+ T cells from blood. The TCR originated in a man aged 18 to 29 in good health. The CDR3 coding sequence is TGTGCCAGCGGTAGACTAGCGGGGGACACCGGGGAGCTGTTTTTT. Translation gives CASGRLAGDTGELFF.